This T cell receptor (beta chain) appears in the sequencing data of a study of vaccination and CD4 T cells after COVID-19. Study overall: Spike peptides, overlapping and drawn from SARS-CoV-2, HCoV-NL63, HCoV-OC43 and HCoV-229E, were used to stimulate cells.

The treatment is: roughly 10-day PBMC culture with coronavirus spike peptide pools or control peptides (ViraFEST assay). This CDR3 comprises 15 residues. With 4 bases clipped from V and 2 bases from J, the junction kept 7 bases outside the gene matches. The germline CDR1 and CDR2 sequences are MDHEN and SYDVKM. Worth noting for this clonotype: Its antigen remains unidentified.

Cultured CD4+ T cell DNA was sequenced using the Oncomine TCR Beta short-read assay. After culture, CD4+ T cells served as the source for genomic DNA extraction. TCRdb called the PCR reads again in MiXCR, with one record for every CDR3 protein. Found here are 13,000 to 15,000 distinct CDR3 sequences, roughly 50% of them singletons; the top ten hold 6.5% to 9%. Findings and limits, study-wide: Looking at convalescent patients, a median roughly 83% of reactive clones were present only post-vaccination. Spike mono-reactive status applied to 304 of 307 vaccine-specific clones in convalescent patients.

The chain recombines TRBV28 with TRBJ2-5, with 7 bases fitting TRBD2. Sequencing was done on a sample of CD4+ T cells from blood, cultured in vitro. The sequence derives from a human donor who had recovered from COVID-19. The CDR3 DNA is TGTGCCAGCAGTTCCCCCCTGGGAGGGCAAGAGACCCAGTACTTC. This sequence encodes CASSSPLGGQETQYF.